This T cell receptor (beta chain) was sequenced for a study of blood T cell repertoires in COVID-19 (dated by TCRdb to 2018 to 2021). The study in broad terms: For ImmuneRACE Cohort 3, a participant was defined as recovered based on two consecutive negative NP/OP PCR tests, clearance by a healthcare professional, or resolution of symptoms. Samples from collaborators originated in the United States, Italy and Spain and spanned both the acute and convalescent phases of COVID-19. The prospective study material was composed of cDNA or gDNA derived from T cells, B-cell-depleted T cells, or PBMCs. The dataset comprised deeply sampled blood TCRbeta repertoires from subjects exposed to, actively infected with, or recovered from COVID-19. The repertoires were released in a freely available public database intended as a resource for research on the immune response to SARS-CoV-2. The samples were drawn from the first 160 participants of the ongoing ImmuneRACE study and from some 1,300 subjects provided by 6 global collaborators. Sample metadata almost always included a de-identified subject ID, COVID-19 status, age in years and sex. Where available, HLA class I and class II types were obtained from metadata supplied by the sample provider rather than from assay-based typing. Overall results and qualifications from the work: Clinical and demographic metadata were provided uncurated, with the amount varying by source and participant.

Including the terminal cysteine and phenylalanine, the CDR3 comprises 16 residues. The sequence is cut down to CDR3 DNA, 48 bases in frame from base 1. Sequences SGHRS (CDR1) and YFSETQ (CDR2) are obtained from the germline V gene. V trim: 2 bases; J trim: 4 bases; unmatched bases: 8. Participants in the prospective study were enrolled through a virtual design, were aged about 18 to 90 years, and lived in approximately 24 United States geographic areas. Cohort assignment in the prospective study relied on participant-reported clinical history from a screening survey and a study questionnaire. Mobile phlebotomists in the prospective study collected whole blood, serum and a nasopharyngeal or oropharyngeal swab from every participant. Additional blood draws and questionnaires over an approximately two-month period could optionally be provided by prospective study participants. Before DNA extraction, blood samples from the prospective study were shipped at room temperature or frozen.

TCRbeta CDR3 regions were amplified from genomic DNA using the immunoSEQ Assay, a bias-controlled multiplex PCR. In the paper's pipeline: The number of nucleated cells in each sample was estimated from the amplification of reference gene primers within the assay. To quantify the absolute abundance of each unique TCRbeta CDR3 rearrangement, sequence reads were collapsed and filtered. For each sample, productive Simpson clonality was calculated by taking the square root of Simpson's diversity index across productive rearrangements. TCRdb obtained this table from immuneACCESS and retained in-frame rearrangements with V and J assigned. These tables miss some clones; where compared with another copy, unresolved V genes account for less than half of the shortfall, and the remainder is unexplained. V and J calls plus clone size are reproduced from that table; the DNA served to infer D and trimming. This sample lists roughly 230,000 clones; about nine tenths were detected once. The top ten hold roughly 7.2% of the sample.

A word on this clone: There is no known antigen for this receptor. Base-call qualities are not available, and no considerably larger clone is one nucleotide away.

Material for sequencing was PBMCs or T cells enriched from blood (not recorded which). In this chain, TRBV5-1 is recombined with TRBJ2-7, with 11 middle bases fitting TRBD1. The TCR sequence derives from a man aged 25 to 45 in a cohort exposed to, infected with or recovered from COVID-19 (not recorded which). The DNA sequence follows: TGCGCCAGCAGCTTAGGCCGGGGGACAGGGGGTTACGAGCAGTACTTC. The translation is CASSLGRGTGGYEQYF.